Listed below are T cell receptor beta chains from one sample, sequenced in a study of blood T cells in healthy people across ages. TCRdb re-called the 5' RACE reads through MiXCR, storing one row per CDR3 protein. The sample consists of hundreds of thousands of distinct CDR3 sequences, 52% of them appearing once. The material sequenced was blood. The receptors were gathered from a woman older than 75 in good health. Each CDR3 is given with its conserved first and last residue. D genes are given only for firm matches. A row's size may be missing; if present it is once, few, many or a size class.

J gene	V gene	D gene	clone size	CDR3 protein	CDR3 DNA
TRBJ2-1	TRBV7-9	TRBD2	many	CASSPGGRYSSYNEQFF	TGTGCCAGCAGCCCGGGGGGACGCTATAGCTCCTACAATGAGCAGTTCTTC
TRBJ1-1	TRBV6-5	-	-	CASSYSEIMNTEAFF	TGTGCCAGCAGTTACTCGGAGATCATGAACACTGAAGCTTTCTTT
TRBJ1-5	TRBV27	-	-	CASSSLSGGLNQPQHF	TGTGCCAGCAGTTCACTTAGCGGGGGCCTTAATCAGCCCCAGCATTTT
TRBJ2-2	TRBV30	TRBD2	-	CAWSVTSGGELFF	TGTGCCTGGAGTGTTACTAGCGGCGGGGAGCTGTTTTTT
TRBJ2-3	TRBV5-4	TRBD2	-	CASSFQAYSSGDTQYF	TGTGCCAGCAGCTTCCAGGCCTATTCTAGCGGGGATACGCAGTATTTT
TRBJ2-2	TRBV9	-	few	CASSAGIEGELFF	TGTGCCAGCAGCGCGGGGATAGAGGGGGAGCTGTTTTTT
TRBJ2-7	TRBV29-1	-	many	CSVAGSYEQYF	TGCAGCGTTGCCGGGAGCTACGAGCAGTACTTC
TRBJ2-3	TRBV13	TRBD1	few	CASSSRQGSDTQYF	TGTGCCAGCAGCTCGCGACAGGGTTCAGATACGCAGTATTTT
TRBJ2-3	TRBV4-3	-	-	CASSQEGGGVRVQYF	TGCGCCAGCAGCCAAGAAGGCGGTGGGGTTCGTGTGCAGTATTTT
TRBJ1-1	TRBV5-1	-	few	CASSLAGAGSEAFF	TGCGCCAGCAGCTTGGCAGGGGCGGGTAGTGAAGCTTTCTTT
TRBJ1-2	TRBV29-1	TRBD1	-	CSVEVGQGVGYTF	TGCAGCGTTGAAGTTGGACAGGGGGTGGGCTACACCTTC
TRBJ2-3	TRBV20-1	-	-	CSARATGISTDTQYF	TGCAGTGCCAGGGCTACGGGGATTAGCACAGATACGCAGTATTTT
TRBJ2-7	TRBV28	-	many	CASGPRGPYEQYF	TGTGCCAGCGGACCAAGGGGCCCCTACGAGCAGTACTTC
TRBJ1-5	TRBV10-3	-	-	CAISPTGDNQPQHF	TGTGCCATCAGTCCGACAGGAGACAATCAGCCCCAGCATTTT
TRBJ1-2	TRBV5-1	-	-	CASSLEGTPGGGYTF	TGCGCCAGCAGCTTGGAGGGGACACCAGGCGGCGGCTACACCTTC
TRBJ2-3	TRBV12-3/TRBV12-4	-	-	CASSFLPRSDTQYF	TGTGCCAGCAGTTTTTTACCCCGTTCAGATACGCAGTATTTT
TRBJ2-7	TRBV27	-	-	CASSSWLPIVQYF	TGTGCCAGCAGCTCCTGGCTCCCTATTGTGCAGTACTTC
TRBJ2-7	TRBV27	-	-	CASSRGHQGYEQYF	TGTGCCAGCAGTCGGGGGCATCAGGGCTATGAGCAGTACTTC
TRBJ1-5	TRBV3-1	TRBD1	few	CASSQATGISNQPQHF	TGTGCCAGCAGCCAAGCGACAGGGATTAGCAATCAGCCCCAGCATTTT
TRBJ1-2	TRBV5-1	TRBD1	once	CASSLLARQGANGYTF	TGCGCCAGCAGCCTCCTCGCCCGACAGGGGGCGAATGGCTACACCTTC
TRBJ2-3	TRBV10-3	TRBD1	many	CAISPEQGATDTQYF	TGTGCCATCAGCCCCGAACAGGGGGCTACAGATACGCAGTATTTT
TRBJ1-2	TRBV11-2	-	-	CASRSNLEKNCWDYYGYTF	TGTGCCAGCCGATCTAACCTGGAAAAAAATTGTTGGGACTACTATGGCTACACCTTC
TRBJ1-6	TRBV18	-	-	CASSEQGKDSPLHF	TGTGCCAGCTCAGAACAGGGAAAGGATTCACCCCTCCACTTT
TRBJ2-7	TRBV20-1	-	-	CSANGGGYEQYF	TGCAGTGCAAATGGCGGAGGCTACGAGCAGTACTTC
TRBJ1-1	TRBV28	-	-	CASSLIRGNTEAFF	TGTGCCAGCAGTTTAATTCGAGGGAACACTGAAGCTTTCTTT
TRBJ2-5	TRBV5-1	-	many	CASSYPQETQYF	TGCGCCAGCAGCTATCCCCAAGAGACCCAGTACTTC
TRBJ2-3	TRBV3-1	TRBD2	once	CASSQLTSGAPDTQYF	TGTGCCAGCAGCCAATTGACTAGCGGAGCCCCAGATACGCAGTATTTT
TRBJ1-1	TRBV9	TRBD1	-	CASSAQGAYEAFF	TGTGCCAGCAGCGCCCAGGGGGCATACGAAGCTTTCTTT
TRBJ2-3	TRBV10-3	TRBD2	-	CAISVVLAGVTDTQYF	TGTGCCATCAGTGTGGTGCTAGCGGGGGTCACAGATACGCAGTATTTT
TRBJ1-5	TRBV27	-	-	CASSFGGGGQPQHF	TGTGCCAGCAGTTTCGGTGGAGGCGGGCAGCCCCAGCATTTT
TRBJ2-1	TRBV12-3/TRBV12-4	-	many	CASSLSRGEQFF	TGTGCCAGCAGTTTAAGTCGGGGTGAGCAGTTCTTC
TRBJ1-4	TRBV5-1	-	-	CASSSGPAQGSEKLFF	TGCGCCAGCAGCTCAGGACCCGCACAGGGTAGTGAAAAACTGTTTTTT
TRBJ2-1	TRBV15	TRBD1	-	CATSREGQGTYNEQFF	TGTGCCACCAGCAGGGAAGGACAGGGAACCTACAATGAGCAGTTCTTC
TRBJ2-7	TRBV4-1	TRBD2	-	CASSQGTSYEQYF	TGCGCCAGCAGCCAAGGGACTAGCTACGAGCAGTACTTC
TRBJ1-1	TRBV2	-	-	CASTHEGSTTEAFF	TGTGCCAGCACACATGAGGGCTCGACCACTGAAGCTTTCTTT
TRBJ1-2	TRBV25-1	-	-	CASSEVGAPYGYTF	TGTGCCAGCAGTGAAGTTGGGGCTCCCTATGGCTACACCTTC
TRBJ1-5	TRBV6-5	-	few	CASRKNRAPNQPQHF	TGTGCCAGCAGGAAGAACAGGGCCCCCAATCAGCCCCAGCATTTT
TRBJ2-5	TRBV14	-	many	CASSQVRIGRETQYF	TGTGCCAGCAGCCAAGTTAGAATTGGTCGGGAGACCCAGTACTTC
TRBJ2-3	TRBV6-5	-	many	CASSYAVTSTDTQYF	TGTGCCAGCAGTTACGCCGTCACGAGCACAGATACGCAGTATTTT
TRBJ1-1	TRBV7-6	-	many	CASSLEVAGEAFF	TGTGCCAGCAGCTTAGAGGTGGCGGGTGAAGCTTTCTTT
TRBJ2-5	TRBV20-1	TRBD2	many	CSALIQRGAKETQYF	TGCAGTGCTCTAATCCAGCGGGGGGCAAAAGAGACCCAGTACTTC